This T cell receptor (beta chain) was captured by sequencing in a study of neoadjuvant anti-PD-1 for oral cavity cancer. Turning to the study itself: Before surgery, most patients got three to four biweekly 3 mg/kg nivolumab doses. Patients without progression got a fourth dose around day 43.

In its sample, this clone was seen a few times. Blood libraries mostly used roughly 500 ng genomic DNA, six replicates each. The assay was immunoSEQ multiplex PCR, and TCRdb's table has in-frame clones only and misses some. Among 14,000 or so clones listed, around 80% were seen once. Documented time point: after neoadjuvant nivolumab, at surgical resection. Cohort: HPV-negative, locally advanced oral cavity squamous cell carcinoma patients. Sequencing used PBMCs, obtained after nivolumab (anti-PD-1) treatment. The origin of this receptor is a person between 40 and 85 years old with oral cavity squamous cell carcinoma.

The DNA of the CDR3 is TGTGCCAGCAGCTTCCGATACGGAACAGTAAACACCGGGGAGCTGTTTTTT. Translated: CASSFRYGTVNTGELFF. The chain links TRBV5-5 to TRBJ2-2; D is uncertain. V was clipped by 2 bases and J by 2 bases, with 16 bases between them. Germline CDR1 SGHKS, CDR2 YYEKEE (reference sequence). CDR3 size: 17 residues.